A selection of T cell receptor beta chains follows, all from one sample in a study of early T cells in non-severe SARS-CoV-2 infection. Via MiXCR, TCRdb re-called the 5' RACE reads, giving one row per CDR3 protein. The sample yields about 47,000 distinct CDR3 sequences, around 10% seen once. The sequencing used whole blood, collected at baseline. The receptors were sampled from an adult who was a healthcare worker with PCR-confirmed SARS-CoV-2 infection or an uninfected control (not recorded which). The CDR3 runs from the conserved cysteine through the conserved F or W. The order of the fields is D gene, V gene, clone size, J gene, CDR3 protein, CDR3 DNA. D genes are given only for firm matches. Size is omitted from some rows. Given values are once, few, many or a class for expanded clones.

.	TRBV9	many	TRBJ1-6	CASSPRTVGDSPLHF	TGTGCCAGCAGCCCGAGGACGGTTGGTGATTCACCCCTCCACTTT
.	TRBV5-1	.	TRBJ2-7	CASSLSVDRSSYEQYF	TGCGCCAGCAGCTTGTCCGTTGACAGAAGCTCCTACGAGCAGTACTTC
.	TRBV7-8	many	TRBJ2-1	CASSLLRGNSYNEQFF	TGTGCCAGCAGCCTCCTCAGGGGAAACTCCTACAATGAGCAGTTCTTC
TRBD1	TRBV29-1	few	TRBJ1-5	CSVAGQGEAQPQHF	TGCAGCGTAGCCGGACAGGGAGAAGCTCAGCCCCAGCATTTT
TRBD1	TRBV3-1	many	TRBJ2-7	CASSSGTGGIEQYF	TGTGCCAGCAGCTCCGGGACAGGGGGAATCGAGCAGTACTTC
.	TRBV7-9	.	TRBJ2-7	CASTARDTDEQYF	TGTGCCAGCACCGCACGGGACACCGACGAGCAGTACTTC
.	TRBV11-2	many	TRBJ2-3	CASSPRGTTDTQYF	TGTGCCAGCAGCCCTCGGGGTACCACAGATACGCAGTATTTT
.	TRBV11-2	few	TRBJ2-2	CASSGQRTGELFF	TGTGCCAGCAGCGGACAGCGCACCGGGGAGCTGTTTTTT
.	TRBV4-1	few	TRBJ1-2	CASSQEGGDLNYGYTF	TGCGCCAGCAGCCAAGAAGGGGGGGACTTGAACTATGGCTACACCTTC
.	TRBV6-5	.	TRBJ2-5	CASGGEPQETQYF	TGTGCCAGCGGTGGCGAGCCCCAAGAGACCCAGTACTTC
.	TRBV4-2	few	TRBJ1-4	CASSQSRDTNEKLFF	TGTGCCAGCAGCCAAAGTCGGGACACGAATGAAAAACTGTTTTTT
TRBD1	TRBV25-1	.	TRBJ2-2	CASSDWGTANTGELFF	TGTGCCAGCAGTGACTGGGGGACAGCGAACACCGGGGAGCTGTTTTTT
.	TRBV20-1	few	TRBJ1-1	CSAREGMLLNTEAFF	TGCAGTGCTAGAGAAGGGATGCTATTGAACACTGAAGCTTTCTTT
.	TRBV10-2	many	TRBJ2-1	CASSVALTEQFF	TGCGCCAGCAGTGTCGCGCTCACTGAGCAGTTCTTC
TRBD2	TRBV20-1	many	TRBJ2-5	CSARSAGGQETQYF	TGCAGTGCTAGATCAGCGGGGGGGCAAGAGACCCAGTACTTC
.	TRBV29-1	many	TRBJ1-5	CSVLEGGAKGQPQHF	TGCAGCGTCCTAGAGGGGGGCGCCAAGGGTCAGCCCCAGCATTTT
.	TRBV10-1	few	TRBJ1-5	CASSEREVSNQPQHF	TGCGCCAGCAGTGAGAGGGAGGTCAGCAATCAGCCCCAGCATTTT
TRBD1	TRBV6-2/TRBV6-3	many	TRBJ2-1	CASREGQVSRSEQFF	TGTGCCAGCAGGGAGGGACAGGTTTCCAGGAGTGAGCAGTTCTTC
.	TRBV10-3	.	TRBJ2-3	CAISLFLQDTQYF	TGTGCCATCAGCCTATTCCTTCAAGATACGCAGTATTTT
TRBD1	TRBV5-1	once	TRBJ1-1	CASSRLGGGVGNTEAFF	TGCGCCAGCAGCCGTCTGGGAGGGGGCGTGGGAAACACTGAAGCTTTCTTT
.	TRBV6-2/TRBV6-3	few	TRBJ2-7	CASTPWGGNSYEQYF	TGTGCCAGCACCCCATGGGGCGGGAACTCCTACGAGCAGTACTTC
TRBD2	TRBV7-7	.	TRBJ2-1	CASSLSSSGYNEQFF	TGTGCTAGCAGCTTATCTTCTAGCGGGTACAATGAGCAGTTCTTC
.	TRBV6-2/TRBV6-3	few	TRBJ1-2	CASSYRVGYTF	TGTGCCAGCAGTTACAGGGTCGGCTACACCTTC
.	TRBV3-1	.	TRBJ2-5	CASSLGARYGETQYF	TGTGCCAGCAGCCTAGGGGCCCGTTATGGAGAGACCCAGTACTTC
.	TRBV18	many	TRBJ2-3	CASSPPMRGGDTQYF	TGTGCCAGCTCACCACCGATGAGGGGCGGCGATACGCAGTATTTT
TRBD1	TRBV5-1	few	TRBJ1-2	CASSLAGQGGYGYTF	TGCGCCAGCAGTTTGGCGGGACAGGGTGGCTATGGCTACACCTTC
TRBD1	TRBV23-1	many	TRBJ2-1	CASSQRSGGKDEQFF	TGCGCCAGCAGTCAAAGGTCAGGGGGCAAGGATGAGCAGTTCTTC
.	TRBV20-1	few	TRBJ1-3	CSASRTISSGNTIYF	TGCAGTGCTAGCCGAACAATTTCCTCTGGAAACACCATATATTTT
.	TRBV7-6	.	TRBJ1-3	CASSPQSSGNTIYF	TGTGCCAGCAGCCCACAGAGCTCTGGAAACACCATATATTTT
.	TRBV7-9	few	TRBJ1-5	CASSFSPGAGSSNQPQHF	TGTGCCAGCAGCTTTTCACCCGGGGCAGGTTCTAGCAATCAGCCCCAGCATTTT
.	TRBV20-1	few	TRBJ2-7	CSAREEATYEQYF	TGCAGTGCTAGAGAGGAAGCGACCTACGAGCAGTACTTC
TRBD1	TRBV24-1	.	TRBJ2-3	CATEGAETDTQYF	TGTGCCACAGAGGGGGCTGAGACAGATACGCAGTATTTT
.	TRBV12-3/TRBV12-4	.	TRBJ1-2	CASSRDLYGYTF	TGTGCCAGCAGTCGAGACCTCTATGGCTACACCTTC
TRBD1	TRBV6-2/TRBV6-3	many	TRBJ2-5	CASSDGTGKQETQYF	TGTGCCAGCAGCGACGGGACAGGGAAACAAGAGACCCAGTACTTC
.	TRBV2	.	TRBJ1-4	CASSFKRDVTNEKLFF	TGTGCCAGCAGCTTTAAAAGGGACGTAACTAATGAAAAACTGTTTTTT
.	TRBV2	.	TRBJ2-3	CASRSGSDTQYF	TGTGCCAGCAGGTCTGGTTCAGATACGCAGTATTTT
TRBD2	TRBV7-2	few	TRBJ2-3	CASSGIAGGTRTDTQYF	TGTGCCAGCAGCGGAATAGCGGGGGGTACGCGCACAGATACGCAGTATTTT